This entry lists 4 T cell receptor beta chains sequenced from one sample in a study of regulatory T cells in long-lasting Graves disease. Through Arm-PCR of CDR3 regions and iRepertoire HTBI primers, TCR beta libraries were built. TCRdb analysed the multiplex PCR reads with MiXCR anew, one entry per CDR3 protein. The profile shows under 800,000 distinct CDR3 sequences, roughly 15% of them singletons. As for time point: newly diagnosed GD, antithyroid drugs for less than 3 months. Researchers made the TCR library from RNA that was extracted from PBMCs. The sample was also linked to a second study, of T cells in Graves' hyperthyroidism and ophthalmopathy.

The sequences come from peripheral blood mononuclear cells (PBMCs), collected at new diagnosis, from a patient treated with antithyroid drugs. These receptor sequences come from a woman aged 25 to 39 with Graves disease.

The rearrangement joins TRBV27 to TRBJ2-7, with D possibly being TRBD1 or TRBD2 (5 bases each). Trimming removed 6 bases at V and 5 bases at J, with 14 bases between. There are 13 residues in the CDR3. CDR1 is MNHEY, CDR2 SMNVEV, per germline (reference sequence). The CDR3 coding sequence is TGTGCCAGCAGCGGGACGGCCGTTAACGAGCAGTACTTC. Protein product: CASSGTAVNEQYF.

As to this clonotype: A much larger clone differs by one base, so this may be a read error. The CDR3 ends on some other residue instead of the conserved phenylalanine or tryptophan, so this is likely a read error. The CDR3 reads CASTRDNSYEQYL. CDR3 nucleotide sequence: TGTGCCAGCACAAGGGACAACTCCTACGAGCAGTACCTC. The rearrangement links TRBV28 to TRBJ2-7; weak D call: TRBD1 (6 bases). This CDR3 is built from 13 residues. Trimming shortened V by 7 bases and J by 0 bases, and 10 bases separated the two germline ends. CDR1 is MDHEN and CDR2 is SYDVKM in the germline V gene.

This clonotype was seen ten or more times. V and J are TRBV3-1 and TRBJ2-3; 8 bases align to TRBD2. Germline CDR1 reads LGHDT; CDR2 reads YNNKEL (reference sequence). Losses at the gene ends were 4 bases for V and 4 bases for J; bases not matched to a gene: 4. The CDR3 covers 14 residues. CDR3 coding DNA: TGTGCCAGCAGCCTCGGGAGGGCAGCAGATACGCAGTATTTT. It yields the protein CASSLGRAADTQYF.

This clonotype was counted at least ten times. The chain uses TRBV10-3 and TRBJ2-7; TRBD2 matches 9 bases. V gave up 2 bases and J gave up 2 bases; unmatched junction bases: 10. Germline V gene lookup returns CDR1 ENHRY and CDR2 SYGVKD. The CDR3 is 17 amino acids. In DNA, the CDR3 is TGTGCCATCAGTGAGGCGGGAGGGAAGGGAGGGACCTACGAGCAGTACTTC. Protein: CAISEAGGKGGTYEQYF.